The 15 T cell receptor beta chains listed next were all sequenced from one sample in a study of T-cell reconstitution after alpha-beta-depleted transplantation in children. A library of TCRbeta sequences, prepared with unique molecular identifiers, was generated. TCRdb independently ran MiXCR on the PCR reads; one entry per CDR3 protein. The sample holds 240,000 or so distinct CDR3 sequences, just under 8.5% seen once. Specimen: PBMCs, mostly from graft donor cells, collected 180 days after TCRalphabeta/CD19-depleted stem cell transplant. The receptors come from a male patient younger than 18 who had a stem cell transplant for acute lymphoblastic leukemia, so the T cells may come from the graft donor.

This clonotype came up many times. This chain links TRBV21-1 with TRBJ2-7; no DNA check was done on the table's D call, TRBD1. TRBV21-1 is shown as a pseudogene. There are 16 residues in the CDR3. In nucleotides, the CDR3 is TGTGCCAGCAGCAGCTCTGCTAGGACAGAGTGGGGCGAGCAGTACTTC. The encoded protein is CASSSSARTEWGEQYF.

This clonotype has ten or more counts. The chain couples TRBV6-2 or TRBV6-3 to TRBJ1-5, with D unresolved. The germline V gene has CDR1 MNHEY and CDR2 SVGEGT. This CDR3 contains 15 residues. V lost 1 base and J lost 7, with 14 bases in between. This chain's CDR3 is CASSYLGGSRQPQHF. CDR3 bases: TGTGCCAGCAGTTACTTAGGAGGATCACGGCAGCCCCAGCATTTT.

There are many counts of this clonotype. V usage is TRBV5-1 and J usage is TRBJ2-1; D is ambiguous. Germline assignment: CDR1 SGHRS and CDR2 YFSETQ. The CDR3 consists of 15 residues. V was trimmed by 4 bases and J by 0 bases, leaving 11 bases between them. CDR3 region: CASSPPQSSYNEQFF. For the CDR3, the DNA is TGCGCCAGCAGCCCCCCACAGAGCTCCTACAATGAGCAGTTCTTC.

The table lists this clonotype with many counts. The chain carries TRBV29-1 and TRBJ2-5, with unresolved D. V dropped 3 bases and J dropped 1 base, with 12 bases sitting between them. From germline, CDR1 is SQVTM and CDR2 ANQGSEA. The CDR3 is 14 residues long. The CDR3 loop is CSVDRVWSQETQYF. CDR3 bases: TGCAGCGTTGACAGAGTGTGGTCCCAAGAGACCCAGTACTTC.

Ten or more counts support this clonotype. The chain has TRBV12-3 or TRBV12-4 and TRBJ2-3, with D perhaps TRBD1 (5 bases). The V and J ends lost 4 bases and 2 bases respectively, with 10 bases between them. CDR3 length equals 14 residues. The CDR3 spells CASSYRQYTDTQYF. CDR3 coding DNA: TGTGCCAGCAGTTACAGGCAGTACACAGATACGCAGTATTTT.

This clonotype was recorded many times. V and J are TRBV11-2 and TRBJ2-7, with a weak D call TRBD2 (5 bases). V lost 5 bases to trimming and J lost 12 bases, with 20 bases between them. The CDR3 extends over 13 amino acids. Germline V gives CDR1 SGHAT, CDR2 FQNNGV. The CDR3, as DNA: TGTGCCAGCAGCCCAGGACTGGGTCAGCAGTGGTACTTC. It specifies CASSPGLGQQWYF.

This clonotype was counted a few times. The chain couples TRBV5-1 to TRBJ1-1; 8 bases align to TRBD1. Germline V gene sequence: CDR1 SGHRS, CDR2 YFSETQ. This CDR3 has 15 residues. The V segment lost 2 bases and the J segment 0 bases; nucleotides outside the gene matches: 3. CDR3 nucleotides: TGCGCCAGCAGCTTCCAGGGGGCGATGAACACTGAAGCTTTCTTT. This codes for CASSFQGAMNTEAFF.

The sample holds many counts of this clonotype. This chain connects TRBV25-1 to TRBJ2-1; D not resolved. The CDR3 totals 11 residues. CDR1 is MGHDK and CDR2 is SYGVNS in the germline V gene. V was shortened by 2 bases and J by 14 bases, with 10 bases between the two germline ends. CDR3 sequence (DNA): TGTGCCAGCAGTGAAACCGCTATTAAGTTCTTC. Residues: CASSETAIKFF.

This clonotype was seen ten or more times. The chain couples TRBV28 to TRBJ2-5; TRBD2 matches 7 bases. CDR3 length: 13 amino acids. Per the germline V gene, CDR1 is MDHEN and CDR2 is SYDVKM. V lost 6 bases, J lost 5 bases, and 6 bases stayed unmatched. In DNA, the CDR3 is TGTGCCAGCAGCCGGGGAGGGACGGAGACCCAGTACTTC. This translates into CASSRGGTETQYF.

In its sample, this clonotype was seen many times. The chain is built from TRBV27 and TRBJ1-1; 8 bases agree with TRBD1. The length of the CDR3 is 15 residues. The V gene end was trimmed by 7 bases and the J gene end by 1 base; junction bases not matched to a gene: 8. Germline CDR1 MNHEY, CDR2 SMNVEV (reference sequence). The CDR3 DNA is TGTGCCAGCACTGCCCTTGGACAGGGGAACACTGAAGCTTTCTTT. As protein: CASTALGQGNTEAFF.

Ten or more counts support this clonotype. The V call is TRBV14, the J call TRBJ1-1, with D tentatively TRBD1 (5 bases). The CDR3 spans 14 residues. Trimming cost V 4 bases and J 4 bases, with 13 bases left between them. Germline CDR1 reads SGHDN; CDR2 reads FVKESK. The CDR3 protein is CASSLLGQRTEAFF. In nucleotides, the CDR3 is TGTGCCAGCAGCCTCCTGGGGCAGCGCACTGAAGCTTTCTTT.

Ten or more counts support this clonotype. This chain links TRBV2 with TRBJ2-5; 8 bases are a match to TRBD1. Germline loops: CDR1 SNHLY, CDR2 FYNNEI. The V segment lost 7 bases and the J segment 4 bases; nucleotides outside the gene matches: 5. CDR3 length: 13 residues. CDR3 protein: CASTRQGRETQYF. The CDR3 region has the DNA TGTGCCAGCACCAGACAGGGGAGAGAGACCCAGTACTTC.

This clonotype was found many times. This chain connects TRBV7-3 to TRBJ2-1; TRBD2 matches 8 bases. The CDR3 runs 16 residues. J lost 4 bases, V lost 2 bases, and 7 bases had no gene match. Germline V CDR1 and CDR2: SGHTA, FQGTGA. This CDR3 reads CASSLGRSGGYNEQFF. CDR3 DNA sequence: TGTGCCAGCAGCTTAGGAAGGAGCGGGGGTTACAATGAGCAGTTCTTC.

There are many counts of this clonotype. This chain joins TRBV7-2 and TRBJ2-5; D may be TRBD2 (7 bases). Germline V gives CDR1 SGHTA, CDR2 FQGNSA. Trimming left V 2 bases short and J 3 bases short, with 10 bases between. The CDR3 is 14 amino acids. CDR3 amino acids: CASSLSGTKETQYF. The CDR3, as DNA: TGTGCCAGCAGCTTAAGCGGGACAAAAGAGACCCAGTACTTC.

This clonotype was detected many times. The CDR3: CASSLTGYSYEQYF. DNA of the CDR3: TGTGCCAGCAGTCTGACCGGGTACTCCTACGAGCAGTACTTC. This chain joins TRBV28 and TRBJ2-7; D is undetermined. This CDR3 region has 14 residues. V was trimmed by 5 bases and J by 0 bases, leaving 11 bases between them. Germline values: CDR1 MDHEN, CDR2 SYDVKM.